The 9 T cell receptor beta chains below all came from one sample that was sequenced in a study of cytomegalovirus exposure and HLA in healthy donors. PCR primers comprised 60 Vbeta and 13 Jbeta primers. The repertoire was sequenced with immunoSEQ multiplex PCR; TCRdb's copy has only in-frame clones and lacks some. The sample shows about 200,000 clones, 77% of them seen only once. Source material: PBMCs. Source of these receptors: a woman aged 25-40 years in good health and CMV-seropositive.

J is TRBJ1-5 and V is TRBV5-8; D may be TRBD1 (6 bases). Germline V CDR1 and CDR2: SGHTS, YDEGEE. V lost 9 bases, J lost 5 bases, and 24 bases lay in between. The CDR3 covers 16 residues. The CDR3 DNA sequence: TGTGCCACTACACGGCGGGGAGGGGGAAGTTATCAGCCCCAGCATTTT. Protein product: CATTRRGGGSYQPQHF.

The CDR3 reads CASSRTSEGETQYF. CDR3 DNA sequence: TGTGCCAGCAGTCGGACTAGCGAGGGGGAGACCCAGTACTTC. The chain carries TRBV2 and TRBJ2-5, with TRBD2 identical over 9 bases. With 5 bases clipped from V and 5 bases from J, the junction kept 6 bases outside the gene matches. CDR3 length equals 14 residues. Germline CDR1 is SNHLY and CDR2 is FYNNEI. Full variable domain (rest looked up from reference TRBV2 and TRBJ2-5): EPEVTQTPSHQVTQMGQEVILRCVPISNHLYFYWYRQILGQKVEFLVSFYNNEISEKSEIFDDQFSVERPDGSNFTLKIRSTKLEDSAMYFCASSRTSEGETQYFGPGTRLLVL.

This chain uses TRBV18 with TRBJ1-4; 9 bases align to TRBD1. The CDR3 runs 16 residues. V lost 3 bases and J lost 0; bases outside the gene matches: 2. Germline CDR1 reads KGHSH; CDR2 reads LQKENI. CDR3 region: CASSPRQGATNEKLFF. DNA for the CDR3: TGTGCCAGCTCACCTCGACAGGGGGCAACTAATGAAAAACTGTTTTTT.

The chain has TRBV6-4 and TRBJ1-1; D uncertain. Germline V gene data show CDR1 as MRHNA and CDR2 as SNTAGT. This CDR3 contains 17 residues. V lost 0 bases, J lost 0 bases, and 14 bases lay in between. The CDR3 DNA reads TGTGCCAGCAGTGACTCAAGACAAGCCCTAATGAACACTGAAGCTTTCTTT. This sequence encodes CASSDSRQALMNTEAFF.

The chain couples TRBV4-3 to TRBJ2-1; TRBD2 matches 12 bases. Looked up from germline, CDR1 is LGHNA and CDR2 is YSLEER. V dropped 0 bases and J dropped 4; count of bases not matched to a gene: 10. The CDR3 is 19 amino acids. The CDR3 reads CASSQDRSSGRVGYNEQFF. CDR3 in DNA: TGCGCCAGCAGCCAAGATAGGTCTAGCGGGAGGGTCGGGTACAATGAGCAGTTCTTC.

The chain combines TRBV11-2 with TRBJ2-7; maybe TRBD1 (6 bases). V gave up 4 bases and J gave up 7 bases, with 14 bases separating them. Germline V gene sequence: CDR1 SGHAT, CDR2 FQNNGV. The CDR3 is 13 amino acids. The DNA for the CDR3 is TGTGCCAGCAGCTCTTGGACAGTCGGTGAGCAGTACTTC. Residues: CASSSWTVGEQYF.

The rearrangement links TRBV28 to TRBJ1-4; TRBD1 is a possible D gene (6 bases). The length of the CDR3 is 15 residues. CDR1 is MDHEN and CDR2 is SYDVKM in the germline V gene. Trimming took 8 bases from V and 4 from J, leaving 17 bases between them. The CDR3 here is CASGRGGAGNEKLFF. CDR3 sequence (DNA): TGTGCCAGCGGGCGGGGGGGGGCGGGTAATGAAAAACTGTTTTTT.

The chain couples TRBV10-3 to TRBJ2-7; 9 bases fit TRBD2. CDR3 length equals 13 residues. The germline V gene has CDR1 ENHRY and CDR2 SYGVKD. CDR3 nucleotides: TGTGCATCCAAGCTGGCGGGAGGGGTCGAGCAGTACTTC. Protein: CASKLAGGVEQYF.

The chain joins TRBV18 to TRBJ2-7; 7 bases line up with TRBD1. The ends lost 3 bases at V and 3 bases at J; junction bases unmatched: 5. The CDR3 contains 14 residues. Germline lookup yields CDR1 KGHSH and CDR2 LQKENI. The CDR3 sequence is CASSPGQADYEQYF. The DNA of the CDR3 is TGTGCCAGCTCACCCGGACAGGCCGACTACGAGCAGTACTTC.